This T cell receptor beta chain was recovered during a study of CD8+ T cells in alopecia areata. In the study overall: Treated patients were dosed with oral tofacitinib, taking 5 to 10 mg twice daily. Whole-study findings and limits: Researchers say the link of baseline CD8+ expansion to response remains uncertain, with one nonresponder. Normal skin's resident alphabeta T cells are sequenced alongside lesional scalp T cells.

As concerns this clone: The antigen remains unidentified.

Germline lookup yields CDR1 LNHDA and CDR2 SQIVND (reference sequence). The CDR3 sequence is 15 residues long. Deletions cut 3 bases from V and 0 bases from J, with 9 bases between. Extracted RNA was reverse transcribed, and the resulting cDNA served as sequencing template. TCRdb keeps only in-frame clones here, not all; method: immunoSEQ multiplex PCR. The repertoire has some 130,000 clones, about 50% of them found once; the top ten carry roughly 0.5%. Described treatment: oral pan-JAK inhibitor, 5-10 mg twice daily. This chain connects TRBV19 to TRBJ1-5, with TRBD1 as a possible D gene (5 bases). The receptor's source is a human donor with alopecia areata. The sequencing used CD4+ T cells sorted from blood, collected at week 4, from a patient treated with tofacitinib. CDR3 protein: CASSIGGYSNQPQHF. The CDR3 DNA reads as TGTGCCAGTAGTATCGGGGGTTATAGCAATCAGCCCCAGCATTTT.